A single sample is the source of the 32 T cell receptor beta chains below, sequenced in a study of blood T cell repertoires in COVID-19. The protocol was immunoSEQ multiplex PCR, while the TCRdb copy is restricted to in-frame clones and leaves out a portion. The sample comprises a few hundred thousand clones, approximately 90% of which are singletons, and roughly 12% rests with the top ten. The sequenced sample was peripheral blood. Receptors originate from a woman in her forties or fifties with COVID-19, enrolled during active disease.

The rearrangement joins TRBV2 to TRBJ2-7; TRBD2 aligns across 12 bases. From germline, CDR1 is SNHLY and CDR2 FYNNEI. The CDR3 runs 14 residues. The J segment lost 5 bases and the V segment lost 8 bases, leaving 7 bases of the junction unmatched. The CDR3 DNA is TGTGCCAGCGCAACTAGCGGGGGGAGGGACGAGCAGTACTTC. It specifies CASATSGGRDEQYF.

The V call is TRBV7-9, the J call TRBJ2-1; no clear D gene. CDR3 length: 14 amino acids. Germline-derived CDR1 and CDR2 are SEHNR and FQNEAQ (reference sequence). Between the trimmed V and J ends, which lost 1 base and 8 bases, there was a span of 12 bases. The CDR3 reads CASSLGVSWDEQFF. The CDR3 DNA reads TGTGCCAGCAGCTTAGGGGTTAGCTGGGATGAGCAGTTCTTC.

The rearrangement links TRBV7-3 to TRBJ1-2; 8 bases align to TRBD1. With V trimmed by 5 bases and J by 7 bases, 6 bases remained unmatched. Per the germline V gene, CDR1 is SGHTA and CDR2 is FQGTGA. The CDR3 is 13 amino acids. In nucleotides, the CDR3 is TGTGCCAGCAGCCCCGGACAGGGTCGTGGCTACACCTTC. Its protein product is CASSPGQGRGYTF. Full variable domain (missing parts from reference TRBV7-3 and TRBJ1-2): GAGVSQTPSNKVTEKGKYVELRCDPISGHTALYWYRQSLGQGPEFLIYFQGTGAADDSGLPNDRFFAVRPEGSVSTLKIQRTERGDSAVYLCASSPGQGRGYTFGSGTRLTVV.

The table lists this clone with a few counts. The chain joins TRBV4-1 to TRBJ1-1; D unclear. Germline CDR1 reads MGHRA; CDR2 reads YSYEKL. The CDR3 extends over 15 amino acids. V was pared by 4 bases and J by 4 bases, with 16 bases between. The CDR3 sequence: CASSRQQIGSTEAFF. CDR3 in DNA: TGCGCCAGCAGCCGGCAACAAATAGGGAGCACTGAAGCTTTCTTT.

This clone was seen more than once but under ten times. The chain employs TRBV30 and TRBJ2-5, with a possible D match to TRBD1 (7 bases). The CDR3 is 12 residues long. Trimming pared 4 bases from V and 7 bases from J, leaving 13 bases between. Germline loops: CDR1 GTSNPN, CDR2 SVGIG (reference sequence). Here the CDR3 reads CAWNQGEATQYF. CDR3 coding DNA: TGTGCCTGGAACCAGGGGGAGGCGACCCAGTACTTC.

This sequence joins TRBV12-5 and TRBJ2-5; tentative D call: TRBD2 (6 bases). Trimming removed 2 bases from V and 0 bases from J, with 13 bases in between. The CDR3 spans 16 residues. Per the germline V gene, CDR1 is LGHNT and CDR2 is FRNRAP. The CDR3 spells CASGLTGGTYQETQYF. DNA of the CDR3: TGTGCTAGTGGTTTGACCGGGGGTACGTACCAAGAGACCCAGTACTTC.

V gene TRBV24-1 combines with J gene TRBJ2-3, with D perhaps matching TRBD1 (5 bases). V shed 3 bases and J shed 2 bases, with 23 bases lying between them. From germline, CDR1 is KGHDR and CDR2 SFDVKD. This CDR3 is built from 19 residues. For the CDR3, the DNA is TGTGCCACCAGTGATGTATTGGGGCAGGGCGATCACCCCACAGATACGCAGTATTTT. Its translation is CATSDVLGQGDHPTDTQYF.

The rearrangement joins TRBV5-1 to TRBJ2-3; D may be TRBD2 (5 bases). Germline V gene lookup returns CDR1 SGHRS and CDR2 YFSETQ. The ends were cut back, 3 bases at V and 0 bases at J, with 14 bases in the middle. The CDR3 contains 16 residues. In DNA form, the CDR3 reads TGCGCCAGCAGCTCTACTAGAACGTCTAGCACAGATACGCAGTATTTT. Its protein is CASSSTRTSSTDTQYF.

The chain employs TRBV7-9 and TRBJ1-6; D call uncertain. V lost 6 bases and J 7 bases, leaving 13 bases between the germline ends. The germline V gene encodes CDR1 SEHNR and CDR2 FQNEAQ (reference sequence). This CDR3 is built from 14 residues. The CDR3 DNA follows: TGTGCCAGCAGGCCGACGGGTGACAATTCACCCCTCCACTTT. It yields the protein CASRPTGDNSPLHF.

The genes are TRBV2 and TRBJ1-5, with D possibly TRBD1 on 6 matching bases. Deletions cut 4 bases from V and 3 bases from J, with 16 bases between. Germline V gives CDR1 SNHLY, CDR2 FYNNEI. The CDR3 extends over 16 amino acids. The CDR3 here is CASSGALRQVNQPQHF. CDR3 in DNA: TGTGCCAGCAGTGGGGCACTAAGACAGGTCAATCAGCCCCAGCATTTT.

This clone has just one count. The chain couples TRBV5-1 to TRBJ2-2, with D perhaps matching TRBD1 (5 bases). CDR3 length: 16 residues. Deletions cut 4 bases from V and 1 base from J, with 14 bases between. Germline V gene lookup returns CDR1 SGHRS and CDR2 YFSETQ. CDR3 sequence (DNA): TGCGCCAGCAGCCCACTGCAGGGTCGGAACACCGGGGAGCTGTTTTTT. Protein: CASSPLQGRNTGELFF.

The sample holds one count of this clone. This sequence joins TRBV28 and TRBJ1-4; 8 bases align to TRBD1. The V gene's germline CDR1 is MDHEN and CDR2 SYDVKM. CDR3 length equals 17 residues. The J segment lost 3 bases and the V segment lost 5 bases, leaving 11 bases of the junction unmatched. The CDR3 region is CASSPTGVPTANEKLFF. The CDR3 coding sequence is TGTGCCAGCAGTCCGACAGGGGTCCCCACAGCTAATGAAAAACTGTTTTTT.

The V gene is TRBV27, the J gene TRBJ2-7; D unresolved. Per germline, CDR1 MNHEY and CDR2 SMNVEV (reference sequence). This CDR3 has 11 amino acids. V was cut by 8 bases and J by 4 bases, with 9 bases left in between. CDR3 sequence reads: CASAGSYEQYF. In nucleotides, the CDR3 is TGTGCCAGCGCCGGTTCGTACGAGCAGTACTTC.

Here the CDR3 reads CASSPTGLNTEAFF. The CDR3 DNA is TGTGCCAGCTCACCGACAGGGTTGAACACTGAAGCTTTCTTT. This chain connects TRBV18 to TRBJ1-1, with 7 bases matching TRBD1. The CDR3 consists of 14 residues. Trimming took 3 bases from V and 0 from J; bases not matched to a gene: 1. Germline-derived CDR1 and CDR2 are KGHSH and LQKENI.

The gene calls are TRBV2 and TRBJ2-5; D may be TRBD2 (5 bases). Between the trimmed V and J ends, which lost 10 bases and 4 bases, there was a span of 22 bases. Germline V gives CDR1 SNHLY, CDR2 FYNNEI. This CDR3 region has 15 residues. CDR3 sequence reads: CATQNLTGRGETQYF. The CDR3 DNA reads as TGTGCCACCCAGAACCTGACGGGGAGAGGAGAGACCCAGTACTTC.

This clone was seen a handful of times. This chain joins TRBV27 and TRBJ2-2; TRBD2 is a possible D gene (5 bases). V was shortened by 3 bases and J by 6 bases, with 5 bases between the two germline ends. Germline CDR1 MNHEY, CDR2 SMNVEV (reference sequence). The CDR3 runs to 12 residues. CDR3 protein: CASSLRAGELFF. CDR3 bases: TGTGCCAGCAGTTTGAGGGCCGGGGAGCTGTTTTTT.

In DNA, the CDR3 is TGTGCCAGCAGCTATAACCCCCAATACAATGAGCAGTTCTTC. Translating it yields CASSYNPQYNEQFF. The genes are TRBV2 and TRBJ2-1; D is uncertain. CDR1 is SNHLY, CDR2 FYNNEI, per germline. This CDR3 is 14 amino acids long. V was clipped by 6 bases and J by 4 bases, with 13 bases between them.

As regards this clone: Other DNA sequences in the sample encode the same CDR3. The gene calls are TRBV14 and TRBJ2-3; D not resolved. V was pared by 1 base and J by 4 bases, with 6 bases between. The germline CDR1 and CDR2 sequences are SGHDN and FVKESK. The CDR3 extends over 13 amino acids. The CDR3 DNA follows: TGTGCCAGCAGCCAAGGGCTCGCAGATACGCAGTATTTT. Translated, it gives CASSQGLADTQYF.

This chain joins TRBV6-6 and TRBJ1-5; D gene unclear. Germline V lookup: CDR1 MNHNY, CDR2 SVGAGI (reference sequence). Trimming left V 10 bases short and J 4 bases short, with 14 bases between. The CDR3 runs 13 residues. As DNA, the CDR3 is TGTGCCACCGTTAGCGGGATTAATCAGCCCCAGCATTTT. Protein product: CATVSGINQPQHF.

V is TRBV19 and J is TRBJ1-1, with no clear D. Germline lookup yields CDR1 LNHDA and CDR2 SQIVND (reference sequence). The CDR3 loop spans 12 amino acids. V gave up 6 bases and J gave up 8 bases, with 13 bases separating them. CDR3 bases: TGTGCCAGTAGCCCACCACACGGGGAAGCTTTCTTT. This codes for CASSPPHGEAFF. The whole variable domain, filled in from reference TRBV19 and TRBJ1-1, reads DGGITQSPKYLFRKEGQNVTLSCEQNLNHDAMYWYRQDPGQGLRLIYYSQIVNDFQKGDIAEGYSVSREKKESFPLTVTSAQKNPTAFYLCASSPPHGEAFFGQGTRLTVV.

This chain's CDR3 is CASSLRWTSGEQFF. CDR3 nucleotides: TGTGCCAGCAGCTTGAGATGGACTAGCGGGGAGCAGTTCTTC. V gene TRBV7-3 combines with J gene TRBJ2-1; 11 bases agree with TRBD2. The CDR3 has 14 amino acids. Germline lookup yields CDR1 SGHTA and CDR2 FQGTGA. V lost 3 bases to trimming and J lost 10 bases; unmatched junction nucleotides: 5.

V is TRBV5-1 and J is TRBJ1-1; D is possibly TRBD1 (6 bases). The germline V gene encodes CDR1 SGHRS and CDR2 YFSETQ. The CDR3 is 15 residues long. V was pared by 0 bases and J by 6 bases, with 15 bases between. This CDR3 is CASSLGARGWAEAFF. CDR3 DNA: TGCGCCAGCAGCTTGGGTGCCAGGGGATGGGCTGAAGCTTTCTTT.

The CDR3 DNA reads as TGTGCCAGCAGTTTATTGGGGACATACGGGTATGGCTACACCTTC. Residues: CASSLLGTYGYGYTF. The chain carries TRBV28 and TRBJ1-2; D is perhaps TRBD1 (6 bases). V dropped 1 base and J dropped 5 bases, with 14 bases sitting between them. The CDR3 runs to 15 residues. Germline CDR1 and CDR2: MDHEN and SYDVKM.

The genes are TRBV20-1 and TRBJ2-2; D is unresolved. Trimming cost V 3 bases and J 7 bases, with 15 bases left between them. This CDR3 has 14 amino acids. Germline V gives CDR1 DFQATT, CDR2 SNEGSKA (reference sequence). DNA for the CDR3: TGCAGTGCTAGTTCCCCCCCCGCGGACGGGGAGCTGTTTTTT. Residues: CSASSPPADGELFF.

The rearrangement joins TRBV11-3 to TRBJ1-1, with 7 bases matching TRBD1. The CDR3 is 14 residues long. Losses at the gene ends were 4 bases for V and 3 bases for J; bases not matched to a gene: 5. The germline V gene encodes CDR1 SGHNT and CDR2 YENEEA. DNA of the CDR3: TGTGCCAGCAGCTGGGGACAGAAGGACACTGAAGCTTTCTTT. Translated: CASSWGQKDTEAFF.

Worth noting for this clone: A much larger clone lies one base from this, so it may be a read error. The rearrangement joins TRBV27 to TRBJ2-1; TRBD2 aligns across 11 bases. Germline trimming cut 4 bases from V and 3 bases from J; bases unmatched to any gene: 2. In germline, CDR1 is MNHEY, CDR2 SMNVEV (reference sequence). This CDR3 is 15 amino acids long. Here the CDR3 reads CASSSGTSGYNEQFF. The CDR3, as DNA: TGTGCCAGCAGTTCCGGGACTAGCGGCTACAATGAGCAGTTCTTC.

The rearrangement links TRBV9 to TRBJ2-1; 12 nucleotides line up with TRBD2. The V and J ends lost 3 bases and 0 bases, in that order; junction bases with no gene match: 13. This CDR3 is built from 20 residues. Looked up from germline, CDR1 is SGDLS and CDR2 is YYNGEE. The CDR3: CASSGRGGLAGYSSYNEQFF. For the CDR3, the DNA is TGTGCCAGCAGCGGGCGGGGGGGACTAGCGGGCTATAGCTCCTACAATGAGCAGTTCTTC.

The chain links TRBV13 to TRBJ2-2; TRBD2 aligns across 7 bases. Germline lookup yields CDR1 PRHDT and CDR2 FYEKMQ (reference sequence). Losses at the gene ends were 7 bases for V and 6 bases for J; bases not matched to a gene: 8. The CDR3 covers 14 residues. CDR3 DNA: TGTGCCAGCAACTGGGGCACTAGCGCCGGGGAGCTGTTTTTT. It encodes CASNWGTSAGELFF.

V and J are TRBV5-1 and TRBJ2-1, with TRBD1 identical over 7 bases. Germline values: CDR1 SGHRS, CDR2 YFSETQ. This CDR3 has 14 amino acids. Trimming removed 5 bases from V and 5 bases from J; junction bases left unmatched: 7. The CDR3 sequence: CASRRQGPNNEQFF. CDR3 in DNA: TGCGCCAGCAGACGACAGGGACCAAACAATGAGCAGTTCTTC.

The rearrangement links TRBV7-3 to TRBJ2-1; TRBD2 matches 7 bases. Germline lookup yields CDR1 SGHTA and CDR2 FQGTGA. J was trimmed by 5 bases and V by 4 bases; bases with no gene match: 5. The CDR3 is made up of 14 amino acids. Here the CDR3 reads CASSSSGANNEQFF. The CDR3 nucleotides read TGTGCCAGCAGCTCCAGCGGGGCCAACAATGAGCAGTTCTTC.

The rearrangement joins TRBV6-1 to TRBJ1-2; D unresolved. Germline CDR1 and CDR2: MNHNS and SASEGT. Trimming took 8 bases from V and 3 from J, leaving 16 bases between them. The CDR3 loop spans 14 amino acids. CDR3 in amino acids: CASAESGPDYGYTF. CDR3 nucleotide sequence: TGTGCCAGCGCTGAGAGCGGGCCCGACTATGGCTACACCTTC.

The count of this clone is one. The chain carries TRBV5-1 and TRBJ1-2; D is perhaps TRBD1 (6 bases). V shed 5 bases and J shed 0 bases, with 17 bases lying between them. In germline, CDR1 is SGHRS, CDR2 YFSETQ. CDR3 length: 16 residues. As DNA, the CDR3 is TGCGCCAGCAGTCCTGGACAGACACCTGCTAACTATGGCTACACCTTC. Protein: CASSPGQTPANYGYTF.